This T cell receptor beta chain derives from a study of cytomegalovirus exposure and HLA in healthy donors. Whole-study context: Most donors, about 77% of a few hundred genotyped, fell in the Caucasian-associated ancestry cluster. Broader study findings: Reports described diagnosis of cytomegalovirus status by the classifier as highly specific and sensitive. Follow-up analysis later connected one missense variant in DCLRE1C with trimming of TCR beta V- and J-genes.

In the PCR, 60 Vbeta and 13 Jbeta primers were used. Measured with immunoSEQ multiplex PCR; TCRdb has only the in-frame clones, and not every one. In the table there are approximately 150,000 clones, roughly four fifths of which are singletons. Note on this clone: The antigen is undetermined.

The origin of this receptor is a man between 60 and 75 years old in good health and CMV-seronegative. The material sequenced was PBMCs.

In DNA, the CDR3 is TGTGCCACCAGCGAAGGGACAGGGGGGGGTTACGAGCAGTACTTC. Translation: CATSEGTGGGYEQYF. This chain uses TRBV15 with TRBJ2-7; 11 bases align to TRBD1. The V gene end was trimmed by 5 bases and the J gene end by 4 bases; junction bases not matched to a gene: 7. CDR3 length: 15 amino acids. CDR1 and CDR2 from the germline V gene are LNHNV and YYDKDF (reference sequence).